The 3 T cell receptor beta chains reported below all come from one sample, sequenced in a study of T-cell reconstitution after alpha-beta-depleted transplantation in children. The TCRbeta library was prepared with unique molecular identifiers. TCRdb re-called the PCR reads through MiXCR, storing one row per CDR3 protein. The sample lists about 250,000 distinct CDR3 sequences; under 30% were seen once. This material consisted of PBMCs, mostly from graft donor cells, taken 360 days after TCRalphabeta/CD19-depleted stem cell transplant. These receptors came from a female patient aged 2-9 years who had a stem cell transplant for congenital amegakaryocytic thrombocytopenia, so the T cells may come from the graft donor.

This clonotype was found a few times. This chain links TRBV20-1 with TRBJ1-1; 7 bases map to TRBD1. This CDR3 has 17 residues. The germline V gene has CDR1 DFQATT and CDR2 SNEGSKA (reference sequence). J gave up 1 base and V 5 bases, and 16 bases lay outside the gene matches. DNA for the CDR3: TGCAGTGCTGTTAAGCTAATGGGACAGACAAAGAACACTGAAGCTTTCTTT. Protein: CSAVKLMGQTKNTEAFF.

The rearrangement uses TRBV10-3 and TRBJ1-1; tentative D call: TRBD1 (6 bases). CDR3 length: 16 residues. Germline V gene sequence: CDR1 ENHRY, CDR2 SYGVKD. V dropped 2 bases and J dropped 8 bases, with 21 bases sitting between them. The chain's CDR3 is CAISERAGATPVEAFF. DNA for the CDR3: TGTGCCATCAGTGAGCGGGCAGGGGCCACCCCAGTGGAAGCTTTCTTT.

In its sample, this clonotype was seen a few times. The rearrangement joins TRBV10-3 to TRBJ1-6, with D hard to call. The V gene lost 8 bases and the J gene lost 6 bases, with 14 bases spanning the gap. Germline V CDR1 and CDR2: ENHRY, SYGVKD. The CDR3 totals 14 residues. The CDR3 coding sequence is TGTGCCATCGGTCCAAGGGCCATTAATTCACCCCTCCACTTT. It is translated as CAIGPRAINSPLHF.